This T cell receptor beta chain was recovered during a study of radiotherapy plus CTLA-4 blockade in lung cancer. Looking at the study overall: Objective responses arose in approximately 17% of patients, and over 25% experienced disease control.

Sequenced by immunoSEQ multiplex PCR; TCRdb stores in-frame clones only, minus some. The repertoire has about 53,000 clones, just under 85% of them found once; the top ten carry approximately 4.8%. For this clone: Its antigen is currently unknown.

The CDR3 sequence is 15 residues long. CDR1 is MDHEN and CDR2 is SYDVKM in the germline V gene. With V trimmed by 3 bases and J by 1 base, 6 bases remained unmatched. Study findings and constraints: TCR clones originating in tumors grew in number in blood after radiotherapy plus ipilimumab. Response was reportedly best predicted by early blood T cell clone dynamics, with interferon-beta.

Focal radiation plus CTLA-4 blockade with ipilimumab was administered to patients who had chemo-refractory metastatic non-small-cell lung cancer. Sample: peripheral blood, taken from a patient treated with radiotherapy plus ipilimumab. This chain joins TRBV28 and TRBJ2-7; 7 nucleotides agree with TRBD2. This receptor was obtained from a human donor with non-small cell lung cancer whose response to radiotherapy plus ipilimumab could not be evaluated. The CDR3 here is CASSFSGPRSYEQYF. The CDR3 region has the DNA TGTGCCAGCAGTTTTAGCGGGCCCCGATCCTACGAGCAGTACTTC.